This T cell receptor (beta chain) was sequenced in a study of blood T cell repertoires in COVID-19. Whole-study context: Sites across the United States, Italy and Spain contributed samples from acute and convalescent COVID-19.

Per the original methods: Amplification of reference gene primers provided the estimated nucleated cell counts. Sequenced by immunoSEQ multiplex PCR; TCRdb stores in-frame clones only, minus some. D and trimming were read from the DNA, whereas the V and J calls and clone size are those reported in that table. The sample includes fewer than 200,000 clones, about 91% of them seen just once. Germline V CDR1 and CDR2: LGHDT, YNNKEL (reference sequence). The CDR3 has 16 amino acids. Trimming left V 2 bases short and J 1 base short, with 11 bases between. This receptor was taken from a woman between 45 and 65 years old with acute or convalescent COVID-19. Material: peripheral blood. The chain has TRBV3-1 (or the pseudogene TRBV3-2) and TRBJ2-2, with D unresolved. The CDR3 loop reads CASSQQAAGNTGELFF. CDR3 coding DNA: TGTGCCAGCAGCCAACAGGCAGCTGGGAACACCGGGGAGCTGTTTTTT.